This T cell receptor (beta chain) was obtained from a study of blood T cell repertoires in COVID-19. This CDR3 spans 17 amino acids. In germline, CDR1 is SGHDN, CDR2 FVKESK. J gave up 2 bases and V 4 bases, and 6 bases lay outside the gene matches. In the original processing: Quantification of nucleated cells was approximated via reference gene primer amplification. Libraries were prepared by immunoSEQ multiplex PCR; TCRdb keeps only in-frame clonotypes and omits some of them. The V and J calls and clone size come from that table; D and trimming were worked out from the DNA. Here the sample spans under 150,000 clones, around 82% being singletons.

This chain links TRBV14 with TRBJ2-2; 11 bases match TRBD1. Sequencing was carried out using peripheral blood. This sequence originates from a man aged 80 or over with active or convalescent COVID-19. The CDR3 reads CASSPGQGAVNTGELFF. In nucleotides, the CDR3 is TGTGCCAGCAGCCCTGGACAGGGGGCAGTTAACACCGGGGAGCTGTTTTTT.